The clone carrying this T cell receptor beta chain was recorded many times. Its antigen is unidentified. The CDR3 is made up of 10 amino acids. The ends were cut back, 8 bases at V and 4 bases at J, with 5 bases in the middle. CDR1 and CDR2 from the germline V gene are MNHEY and SVGAGI. The sample's time point: patch test 3, about 24 weeks after DPC sensitization. Treatment specified: therapeutic diphenylcyclopropenone sensitization with weekly scalp DPC. From the RACE reads, TCRdb called clonotypes with MiXCR, one entry per CDR3 protein. The table includes 150,000 to 200,000 distinct CDR3 sequences, roughly 26% detected once. This entry comes from a study of human T cells and chemical hapten exposure. Study-level background: On approximately 2 cm by approximately 2 cm of upper inner arm skin, sensitization was performed with 2% DPC. Study results and limitations: The number of TCRs over 1 in 1000 frequency stayed unchanged after DPC.

The rearrangement links TRBV6-5 to TRBJ1-2; no definite D call. Sequencing was performed on whole blood, taken in connection with sensitization to the hapten diphenylcyclopropenone (DPC). This receptor was identified in a woman aged 18 to 35 with alopecia areata. Some clones in this sample may be carry-over from other donors' samples. CDR3 nucleotide sequence: TGTGCCAGCCGGGGCTATGGCTACACCTTC. This codes for CASRGYGYTF.